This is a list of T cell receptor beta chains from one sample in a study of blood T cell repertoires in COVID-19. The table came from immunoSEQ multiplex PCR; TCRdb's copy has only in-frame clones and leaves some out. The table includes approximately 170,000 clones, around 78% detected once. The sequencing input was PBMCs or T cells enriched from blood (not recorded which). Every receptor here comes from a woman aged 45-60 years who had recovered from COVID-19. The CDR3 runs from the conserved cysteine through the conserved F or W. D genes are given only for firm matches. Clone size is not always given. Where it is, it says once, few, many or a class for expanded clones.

TGTGCCACCGCCCGTAGCGGCACAGATACGCAGTATTTT,CATARSGTDTQYF,.,few,TRBJ2-3,TRBV24-1
TGTGCCAGCAGCGCAGGGAACACTGAAGCTTTCTTT,CASSAGNTEAFF,.,.,TRBJ1-1,TRBV9
TGTGCCAGTAGTGGGCCGAACCATAACTATGGCTACACCTTC,CASSGPNHNYGYTF,.,.,TRBJ1-2,TRBV19
TGTGCCAGCCTAAAAGGACAATTCACCGGGGAGCTGTTTTTT,CASLKGQFTGELFF,.,few,TRBJ2-2,TRBV6-5
TGTGCCAGCAGTTACCAGGCCAGGGCCCATGGCTACACCTTC,CASSYQARAHGYTF,.,.,TRBJ1-2,TRBV6-2/TRBV6-3
TGTGCCAGCAGCCCAGGGACTAGCAGACGCACAGATACGCAGTATTTT,CASSPGTSRRTDTQYF,TRBD2,once,TRBJ2-3,TRBV5-4
TGTGCCAGCAGCGACCGGGACAGGGAAGCTTTCTTT,CASSDRDREAFF,TRBD1,.,TRBJ1-1,TRBV7-9
TGTGCCAGCTCGGTCGCAGGGCCATTGGTTGGCTACACCTTC,CASSVAGPLVGYTF,.,few,TRBJ1-2,TRBV28
TGTGCCAGCATCCCGGGAATGAACACTGAAGCTTTCTTT,CASIPGMNTEAFF,.,.,TRBJ1-1,TRBV28
TGTGCCAGCAGCGCGACGGGGGACCACTATGGCTACACCTTC,CASSATGDHYGYTF,.,.,TRBJ1-2,TRBV7-2
TGTGCCAGCAGCTCGGGACAGGGGAACTATGGCTACACCTTC,CASSSGQGNYGYTF,TRBD1,.,TRBJ1-2,TRBV7-3
TGCGCCAGCAGCCCCCGCAGGCCTGAACAGGGACTGTTTTTT,CASSPRRPEQGLFF,.,.,TRBJ1-4,TRBV5-1
TGTGCCAGCAGCGTAGCAGTTTACACTGAAGCTTTCTTT,CASSVAVYTEAFF,.,.,TRBJ1-1,TRBV9
TGCGCCAGCAGCTCACAATCAGCGGGGGGGCGGTACAATGAGCAGTTCTTC,CASSSQSAGGRYNEQFF,TRBD2,.,TRBJ2-1,TRBV5-1
TGTGCCAGCAGCCAAGTTCCAGGGGGCCCAGATACGCAGTATTTT,CASSQVPGGPDTQYF,TRBD1,.,TRBJ2-3,TRBV14
TGTGCCAGCAGCACCTCGTGGGGGGTGGCCCTCCACTTT,CASSTSWGVALHF,.,.,TRBJ1-6,TRBV7-9
TGTGCCACCAGTGTCTGGGGAGGTAGGAACGGGGAGCTGTTTTTT,CATSVWGGRNGELFF,.,.,TRBJ2-2,TRBV24-1
TGCGCCAGCAGCTTGGGGGGACAGGGGTTCACAGATACGCAGTATTTT,CASSLGGQGFTDTQYF,TRBD1,.,TRBJ2-3,TRBV5-1
TGCGCCAGCAGACATGACAGGGGGCCCATGAACACTGAAGCTTTCTTT,CASRHDRGPMNTEAFF,TRBD1,.,TRBJ1-1,TRBV10-2
TGTGCCAGCAGCAGAAAACAGGGGGGACCTGAAGCTTTCTTT,CASSRKQGGPEAFF,TRBD1,once,TRBJ1-1,TRBV7-2
TGTGCCAGCAGCCCAGCGGGGGGGACAGATACGCAGTATTTT,CASSPAGGTDTQYF,TRBD2,.,TRBJ2-3,TRBV3-1/TRBV3-2
TGTGCCAGCAGTTACCCGTTCCTGGGACTAGCGGGAAGCCAAGAGACCCAGTACTTC,CASSYPFLGLAGSQETQYF,TRBD2,.,TRBJ2-5,TRBV28
TGCGCCAGCAGTCAAGGGACAGCCGGACTGGGCGCTTTCTTT,CASSQGTAGLGAFF,TRBD1,.,TRBJ1-1,TRBV23-1
TGTGCCAGCACCCCGTCCCATGAGCAGTTCTTC,CASTPSHEQFF,.,once,TRBJ2-1,TRBV7-9
TGCGCCAGCAGCCAAGTCTGGGACAGGGCACGGCTAGCGCCCAGCACAGATACGCAGTATTTT,CASSQVWDRARLAPSTDTQYF,TRBD1,.,TRBJ2-3,TRBV4-3
TGTGCCAGCAGCTTACAGGGGATAGAGCAGCCCCAGCATTTT,CASSLQGIEQPQHF,TRBD1,.,TRBJ1-5,TRBV5-4
TGTGCCAGCAGCCATCACACGGGGGGGCCCGGCTCGGGCTATGGCTACACCTTC,CASSHHTGGPGSGYGYTF,.,.,TRBJ1-2,TRBV3-1/TRBV3-2
TGTGCCAGCAGCTTGGGGGGCGGGAGTGAAAAACTGTTTTTT,CASSLGGGSEKLFF,.,.,TRBJ1-4,TRBV7-9
TGTGCCACCCAATATGGGGGGGAAGAGACCCAGTACTTC,CATQYGGEETQYF,TRBD2,.,TRBJ2-5,TRBV5-4
TGTGCCAGCTCACCCCCATGGACGGGACAGGCATATGGCTACACCTTC,CASSPPWTGQAYGYTF,TRBD1,.,TRBJ1-2,TRBV18
TGCGCCAGCAGCCATCCTCTAGGGAGCTCCTACAATGAGCAGTTCTTC,CASSHPLGSSYNEQFF,.,.,TRBJ2-1,TRBV4-3
TGTGCCAGCCGTCCGGGTGAGGGTGGCTACACCTTC,CASRPGEGGYTF,.,once,TRBJ1-2,TRBV2
TGTGCCAGCAGTTACTCGAGGCCAGGGGACTATGGCTACACCTTC,CASSYSRPGDYGYTF,.,.,TRBJ1-2,TRBV6-5